The rows below give T cell receptor beta chains drawn from one sample of a study of identical twins. MiXCR, applied by TCRdb to the 5' RACE reads, yields one record per CDR3 protein. The sample lists under 900,000 distinct CDR3 sequences, about 12% occurring once. This sample was shared with a second study, whose subject was yellow fever vaccine responses in identical twins.

Sequencing was performed on PBMCs. The receptors come from a woman under 30 in good health. The CDR3 runs from the conserved cysteine through the conserved F or W. The D gene is left open where the match is weak. Only part of the rows carry a size: once, few, many, or a class if the clone is expanded.

J | size | D | V | DNA | CDR3
TRBJ2-1 | few | - | TRBV5-1 | TGCGCCAGCAGCTTGGCCAGCCTCATCTACAATGAGCAGTTCTTC | CASSLASLIYNEQFF
TRBJ1-5 | - | TRBD1 | TRBV15 | TGTGCCACCAGCAGGGGACAGGGTCATCAGCCCCAGCATTTT | CATSRGQGHQPQHF
TRBJ2-1 | few | TRBD2 | TRBV27 | TGTGCCAGCAGTTTAGAGGCGGGAGGTTTTACCTACAATGAGCAGTTCTTC | CASSLEAGGFTYNEQFF
TRBJ1-2 | few | - | TRBV7-9 | TGTGCCAGCAGCTCGGGCCTGGAGGGGGATGGCTACACCTTC | CASSSGLEGDGYTF
TRBJ1-6 | few | TRBD1 | TRBV7-2 | TGTGCCAGCAGAAATCTGGACAGGGTGGTTGATTCACCCCTCCACTTT | CASRNLDRVVDSPLHF
TRBJ2-3 | - | TRBD1 | TRBV4-1 | TGCGCCAGCAGCCTTACCCCGGGACAGGGCACAGATACGCAGTATTTT | CASSLTPGQGTDTQYF
TRBJ2-2 | few | TRBD1 | TRBV7-9 | TGTGCCAGCAGCGGGACAGAGCCTAACACCGGGGAGCTGTTTTTT | CASSGTEPNTGELFF
TRBJ1-1 | few | - | TRBV7-9 | TGTGCCAGCAGCTTAATGGGGTTCTTTACTGAAGCTTTCTTT | CASSLMGFFTEAFF
TRBJ1-3 | few | - | TRBV9 | TGTGCCAGCAGCGTGCACTACTCTGGAAACACCATATATTTT | CASSVHYSGNTIYF
TRBJ1-2 | few | - | TRBV28 | TGTGCCAGCAGTTTCGCGGTGAACTATGGCTACACCTTC | CASSFAVNYGYTF
TRBJ2-2 | few | - | TRBV20-1 | TGCAGTGCGTCATGGAACACCGGGGAGCTGTTTTTT | CSASWNTGELFF
TRBJ2-1 | - | - | TRBV20-1 | TGCAGTGCTAGAGATCCGTTAAGCGCCTACAATGAGCAGTTCTTC | CSARDPLSAYNEQFF
TRBJ2-1 | few | - | TRBV9 | TGTGCCAGCAGCGTAGTCGGGGAAGGGAACAATGAGCAGTTCTTC | CASSVVGEGNNEQFF
TRBJ2-2 | few | - | TRBV29-1 | TGCAGCGTGGAGGGGGGACAGCACCCTTTGAACACCGGGGAGCTGTTTTTT | CSVEGGQHPLNTGELFF
TRBJ1-2 | - | - | TRBV6-4 | TGTGCCAGCAGTGACTCGACGGGGAATGCCTACACCTTC | CASSDSTGNAYTF
TRBJ1-2 | - | - | TRBV11-2 | TGTGCCAGCAGCGACCGACACCCTAACTATGGCTACACCTTC | CASSDRHPNYGYTF
TRBJ2-1 | many | - | TRBV6-1 | TGTGCCAGCAGAACGGGACCGAGCTCCTACAATGAGCAGTTCTTC | CASRTGPSSYNEQFF
TRBJ2-7 | few | TRBD1 | TRBV27 | TGTGCCAGCAGTTCCCTCGGACAGGGGATGTTGCCAGCCGAGCAGTACTTC | CASSSLGQGMLPAEQYF
TRBJ2-1 | many | - | TRBV15 | TGTGCCACCAGCCTGGGTCGGGGCTCCTACAATGAGCAGTTCTTC | CATSLGRGSYNEQFF
TRBJ2-6 | many | - | TRBV6-4 | TGTGCCAGCAGTGACTCGTCTAGGGCTGGGGCCAACGTCCTGACTTTC | CASSDSSRAGANVLTF
TRBJ2-1 | - | TRBD2 | TRBV7-9 | TGTGCCAGCAGCTCACGAGCAGGGAGGGAATACAATGAGCAGTTCTTC | CASSSRAGREYNEQFF
TRBJ2-1 | - | - | TRBV10-1 | TGCGCCAGCAGTGAGTCTTTCATCGCTGCAAATGAGCAGTTCTTC | CASSESFIAANEQFF
TRBJ2-2 | few | - | TRBV2 | TGTGCCAGCAGGCTGGACAGAGTCGGCACCGGGGAGCTGTTTTTT | CASRLDRVGTGELFF
TRBJ2-1 | few | TRBD2 | TRBV6-5 | TGTGCCAGCAGTTCTATCTTAGCGGGGGGGCCCAATGAGCAGTTCTTC | CASSSILAGGPNEQFF
TRBJ2-7 | few | - | TRBV2 | TGTGCCAGCAGTGAGACGACAGATTACTCCTACGAGCAGTACTTC | CASSETTDYSYEQYF
TRBJ2-1 | few | - | TRBV10-3 | TGTGCCACTGGGCACGGGACGCCCAACAATGAGCAGTTCTTC | CATGHGTPNNEQFF
TRBJ1-5 | few | TRBD1 | TRBV20-1 | TGCAGTGCTAAACCGGGACAGGTTAGCAATCAGCCCCAGCATTTT | CSAKPGQVSNQPQHF
TRBJ2-1 | - | TRBD2 | TRBV4-2 | TGTGCCAGCAGCCCTGCCATAGCGGGGGGGGACAATGAGCAGTTCTTC | CASSPAIAGGDNEQFF
TRBJ1-4 | many | - | TRBV7-8 | TGTGCCAGCAGCTTTGTTAGTTGGACCGAGAATGAAAAACTGTTTTTT | CASSFVSWTENEKLFF
TRBJ2-1 | - | TRBD2 | TRBV20-1 | TGCAGTGCTAGAGAGCTAGCGGGAGGAGCCCTTTCCTACAATGAGCAGTTCTTC | CSARELAGGALSYNEQFF
TRBJ2-1 | many | - | TRBV6-6 | TGTGCCAGCAGTTACGAGGCGGTCAGCTCCTACAATGAGCAGTTCTTC | CASSYEAVSSYNEQFF
TRBJ2-3 | few | - | TRBV15 | TGTGCCACCAGTTACGGTCCAGATACGCAGTATTTT | CATSYGPDTQYF
TRBJ2-3 | - | TRBD2 | TRBV10-3 | TGTGCCACGAACGAGCGGGGGGGAAACACAGATACGCAGTATTTT | CATNERGGNTDTQYF
TRBJ2-5 | few | - | TRBV12-3/TRBV12-4 | TGTGCCAGCAAGGGGGGAAGCCAAGAGACCCAGTACTTC | CASKGGSQETQYF
TRBJ2-1 | few | TRBD2 | TRBV3-1 | TGTGCCAGCAGCCAAGGTTCAATAGCGGGACTTAATGAGCAGTTCTTC | CASSQGSIAGLNEQFF
TRBJ2-5 | - | - | TRBV2 | TGTGCCAGCATCCTCCTGAAGGGTGGGGAGACCCAGTACTTC | CASILLKGGETQYF
TRBJ1-1 | few | - | TRBV7-6 | TGTGCCAGCAGCTTAGAGCCAGGTTGGGGGTACACTGAAGCTTTCTTT | CASSLEPGWGYTEAFF
TRBJ2-1 | few | TRBD2 | TRBV24-1 | TGTGCCACCAGTGAGGCGACTAGCGGACCTTACAATGAGCAGTTCTTC | CATSEATSGPYNEQFF
TRBJ2-3 | - | TRBD1 | TRBV5-1 | TGCGCCAGCAGCATCACAGGGGCAGATACGCAGTATTTT | CASSITGADTQYF
TRBJ2-1 | few | TRBD2 | TRBV3-1 | TGTGCCAGCAGCCAAGATGCACCGGGACTAGACTCCTACAATGAGCAGTTCTTC | CASSQDAPGLDSYNEQFF
TRBJ2-2 | - | - | TRBV21-1 | TGTGCCAGCAGCCCGCGGGAGGATACCGGGGAGCTGTTTTTT | CASSPREDTGELFF
TRBJ2-1 | - | - | TRBV7-7 | TGTGCCAGCAGCTTCGAAGGGGAGGATGAGCAGTTCTTC | CASSFEGEDEQFF